This T cell receptor beta chain was sequenced in a study of technical replicates of blood from a handful of donors. The data were produced by immunoSEQ multiplex PCR, yet TCRdb's version contains in-frame clones alone and is incomplete. Among approximately 94,000 clones, approximately 95% were seen once, and the ten largest hold 0.36%. The V gene lost 0 bases and the J gene lost 6 bases, with 9 bases spanning the gap. The CDR3 runs to 14 residues. CDR1 is SGDLS and CDR2 is YYNGEE in the germline V gene. This chain links TRBV9 with TRBJ2-2, with D unresolved. This TCR derives from a human donor in good health. The source material was T cells isolated from PBMCs. The CDR3 loop reads CASSVVTSAGELFF. For the CDR3, the DNA is TGTGCCAGCAGCGTAGTAACGTCAGCCGGGGAGCTGTTTTTT.